One sample yielded the 3 T cell receptor beta chains listed below, sequenced in a study of long-term antiretroviral therapy in people with HIV. The assay, immunoSEQ v3.0, was run at survey level. Data came from immunoSEQ multiplex PCR; TCRdb stores just in-frame clones and leaves some out. Among around 35,000 clones listed, more than 95% were seen once. The sequences come from unsorted PBMCs, collected 6.9 years after starting antiretroviral therapy. These receptors were collected from a man younger than 40 with HIV.

The chain recombines TRBV10-3 with TRBJ1-4; the D gene is possibly TRBD1 (6 bases). CDR1 is ENHRY and CDR2 is SYGVKD in the germline V gene. The CDR3 contains 14 residues. V was clipped by 3 bases and J by 8 bases, with 13 bases between them. The CDR3: CAISDEQGREKLFF. Here the CDR3 DNA reads TGTGCCATCAGTGACGAGCAGGGGAGGGAAAAACTGTTTTTT.

The V call is TRBV14, the J call TRBJ1-1; D gene uncertain. Trimming stripped 1 base from V and 11 bases from J, with 14 bases between. This CDR3 is 13 amino acids long. Germline V lookup: CDR1 SGHDN, CDR2 FVKESK. This CDR3 is CASSQASGVGAFF. The CDR3 nucleotides are TGTGCCAGCAGCCAAGCGTCAGGAGTCGGGGCTTTCTTT.

Written as DNA, the CDR3 is TGTGCCAGCAGCCTTAAAGAGTACACTGAAGCTTTCTTT. Protein sequence: CASSLKEYTEAFF. The chain carries TRBV4-2 and TRBJ1-1; D uncertain. The CDR3 is 13 residues long. Trimming stripped 4 bases from V and 3 bases from J, with 9 bases between. In germline, CDR1 is LGHNA, CDR2 YNFKEQ.